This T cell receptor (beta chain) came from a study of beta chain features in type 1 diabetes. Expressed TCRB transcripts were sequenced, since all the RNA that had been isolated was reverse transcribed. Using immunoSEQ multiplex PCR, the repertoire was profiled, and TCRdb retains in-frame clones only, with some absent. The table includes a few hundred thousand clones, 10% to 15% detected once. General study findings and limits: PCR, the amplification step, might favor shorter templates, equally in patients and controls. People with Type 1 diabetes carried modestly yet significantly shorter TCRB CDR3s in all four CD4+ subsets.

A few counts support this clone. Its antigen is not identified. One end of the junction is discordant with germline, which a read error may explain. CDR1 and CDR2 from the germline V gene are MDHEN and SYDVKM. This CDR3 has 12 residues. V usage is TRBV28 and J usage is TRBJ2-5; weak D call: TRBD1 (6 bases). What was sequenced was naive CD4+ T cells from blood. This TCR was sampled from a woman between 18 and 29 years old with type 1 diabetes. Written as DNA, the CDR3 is TGTGCCAGCAGTTCCATTACAGGGCCTCCTCACTTC. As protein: CASSSITGPPHF.